This T cell receptor beta chain came from a study of control samples from healthy donors and cancer patients (dated by TCRdb to between 2020 and 2021). The germline V gene specifies MNHEY as CDR1 and SVGAGI as CDR2. V sheds 8 bases and J sheds 1 base, leaving 9 bases between their ends. The CDR3 numbers 13 residues from cysteine through phenylalanine. Here the CDR3 DNA is all that survives: 39 bases in frame from base 1. As regards this clone: This receptor's antigen is unknown. No qualities accompany the bases; no much larger clone lies one base away.

The library was made by the immunoSEQ multiplex PCR assay. This is the immuneACCESS table as TCRdb keeps it, with only in-frame sequences that have V and J called. A part of the clones is gone; compared with another copy, unresolved V genes explain less than half, and the rest is unexplained. The sample table shows over 100,000 clones, and approximately 92% are seen once. 2% to 3% of the sample rests with the top ten. The sequence was obtained from a man in his forties or fifties in good health. Material for sequencing was blood. Here the chain combines TRBV6-5 and TRBJ1-5; TRBD1 could be the D gene, as 5 bases match. The nucleotide sequence is TGTGCCAGCGGCCGGGACAGCAATCAGCCCCAGCATTTT. This is translated as CASGRDSNQPQHF.